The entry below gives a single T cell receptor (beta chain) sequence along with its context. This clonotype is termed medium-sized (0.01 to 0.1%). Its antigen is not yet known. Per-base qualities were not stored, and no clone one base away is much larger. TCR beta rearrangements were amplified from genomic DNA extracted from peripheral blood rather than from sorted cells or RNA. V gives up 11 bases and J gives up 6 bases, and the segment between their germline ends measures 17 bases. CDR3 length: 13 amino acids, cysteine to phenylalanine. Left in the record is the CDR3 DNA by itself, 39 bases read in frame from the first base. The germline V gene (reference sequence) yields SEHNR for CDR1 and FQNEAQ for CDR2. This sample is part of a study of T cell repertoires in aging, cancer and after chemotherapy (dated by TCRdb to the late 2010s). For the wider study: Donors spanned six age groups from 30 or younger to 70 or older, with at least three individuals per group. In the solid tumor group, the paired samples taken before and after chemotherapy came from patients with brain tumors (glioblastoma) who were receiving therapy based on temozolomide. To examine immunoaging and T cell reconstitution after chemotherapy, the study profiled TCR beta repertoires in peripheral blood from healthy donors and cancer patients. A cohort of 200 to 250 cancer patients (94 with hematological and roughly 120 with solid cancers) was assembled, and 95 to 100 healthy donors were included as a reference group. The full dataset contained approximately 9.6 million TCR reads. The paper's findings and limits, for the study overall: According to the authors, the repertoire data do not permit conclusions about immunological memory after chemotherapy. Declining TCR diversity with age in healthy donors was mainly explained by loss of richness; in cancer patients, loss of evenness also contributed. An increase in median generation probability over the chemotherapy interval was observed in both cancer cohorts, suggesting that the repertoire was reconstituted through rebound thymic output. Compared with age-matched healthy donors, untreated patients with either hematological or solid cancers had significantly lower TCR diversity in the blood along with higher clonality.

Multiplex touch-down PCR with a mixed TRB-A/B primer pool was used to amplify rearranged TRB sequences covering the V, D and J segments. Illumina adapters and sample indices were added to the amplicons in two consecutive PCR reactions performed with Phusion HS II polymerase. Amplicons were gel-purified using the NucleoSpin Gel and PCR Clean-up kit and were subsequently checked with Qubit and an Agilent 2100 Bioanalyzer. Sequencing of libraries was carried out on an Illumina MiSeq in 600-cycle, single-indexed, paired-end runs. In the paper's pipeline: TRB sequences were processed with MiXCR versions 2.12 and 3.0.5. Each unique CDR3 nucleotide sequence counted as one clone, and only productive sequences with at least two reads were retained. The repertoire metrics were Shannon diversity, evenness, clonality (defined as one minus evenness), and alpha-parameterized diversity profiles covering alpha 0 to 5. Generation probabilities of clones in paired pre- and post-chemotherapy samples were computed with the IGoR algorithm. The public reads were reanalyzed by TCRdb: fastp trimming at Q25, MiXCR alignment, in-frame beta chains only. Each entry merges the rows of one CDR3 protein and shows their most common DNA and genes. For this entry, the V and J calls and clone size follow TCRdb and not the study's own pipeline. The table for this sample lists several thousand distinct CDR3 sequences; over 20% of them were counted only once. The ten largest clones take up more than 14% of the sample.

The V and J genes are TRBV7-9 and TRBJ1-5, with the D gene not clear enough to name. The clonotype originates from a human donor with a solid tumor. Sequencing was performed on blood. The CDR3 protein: CAVQTRDGQPQHF. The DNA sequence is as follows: TGTGCCGTCCAGACAAGAGACGGTCAGCCCCAGCATTTT.